This T cell receptor beta chain emerged from a study of cytotoxic CD8 clonotypes in ibrutinib-treated CLL. Study information: Response samples came after a median roughly 11 months of treatment, range 6 to 36. The study, taken as a whole, reports: Public clonotypes occurred uncommonly; on treatment, they contracted or remained stable.

Trimming removed 1 base from V and 4 bases from J, with 10 bases in between. Germline V gene sequence: CDR1 SGHDN, CDR2 FVKESK. This CDR3 region has 14 residues. Depth targeted 1 in 200,000 to 1 in 1 million T cells, averaging approximately 9.3x coverage per clonotype. Measured with immunoSEQ multiplex PCR; TCRdb has only the in-frame clones, and not every one. The data contain approximately 200,000 clones, about 72% of them singletons. Comment on this clone: What it recognizes is unknown.

The material sequenced was PBMCs, taken after 24 months of ibrutinib treatment. The chain links TRBV14 to TRBJ1-2, with D possibly being TRBD1 (5 bases). The clonotype originates from a human donor with chronic lymphocytic leukemia. The CDR3 DNA is TGTGCCAGCAGCCAAGGAGGGCAGGGCTATGGCTACACCTTC. Translating gives CASSQGGQGYGYTF.